This T cell receptor (beta chain) was identified during a study of T cell repertoires in cytomegalovirus infection. Across the study: Public TCR beta signatures provided an indication of both CMV infection and a matching HLA type.

This clonotype has a handful of counts. Its target is unknown. Germline lookup yields CDR1 DFQATT and CDR2 SNEGSKA (reference sequence). V shed 1 base and J 2 bases; nucleotides not matched to a gene: 2. The CDR3 covers 15 residues. TCRdb used MiXCR to reprocess the reads, holding one entry per CDR3 protein. The table has approximately 250,000 distinct CDR3 sequences, about 12% seen once. Overall study results and limits: There were HLA-C-restricted CMV-specific TCR beta clonotypes dominating the ex vivo response. Based on cumulative public TCR beta family frequency, carriers of CMV plus the relevant HLA were identified.

The receptor was derived from a human donor in good health (CMV status not recorded). Some clones in this sample may be carry-over from other donors' samples. This chain uses TRBV20-1 with TRBJ1-5; 10 positions agree with TRBD1. The specimen was PBMCs. DNA for the CDR3: TGCAGTGCTAGAGGGGGGACAGGGGGCAATCAGCCCCAGCATTTT. It yields the protein CSARGGTGGNQPQHF.